Detailed here is one T cell receptor beta chain. This clonotype has only a few counts. Its antigen remains unidentified. The sample holds no much larger clone one base away, and base qualities are not on file. This entry belongs to a study of T-cell reconstitution after alpha-beta-depleted transplantation in children (dated by TCRdb to 2015 to 2016). With respect to the entire study: The study quantitatively tracked T-cell immune reconstitution after TCRalphabeta/CD19-depleted allogeneic hematopoietic cell transplantation in children using TCR repertoire profiling. Results the study describes overall, beyond this receptor: About two months after transplant, the apparently early recovery of alphabetaT-cell counts reportedly depended on just several hundred clones that had expanded rapidly and came from non-depleted graft cells. The high TCRbeta diversity at day 60 in some patients was ascribed to recipient T cells and intrathymic progenitors that had survived conditioning. Hyperexpanded clone frequencies declined over subsequent months; after one year, T-cell counts and TCRbeta diversity were mostly attributed to newly produced T cells.

The library was prepared using PCR. For sequencing, an Illumina HiSeq 2500 was employed. Molecular barcoding was employed in the preparation of TCR libraries, with unique molecular identifiers being used to normalize TCRbeta repertoire quantification. The raw public reads went through TCRdb reprocessing: fastp at Q25, MiXCR clone calling, in-frame beta chains kept. Rows are unified per CDR3 protein, each entry keeping the most common DNA and genes. Present in this sample are around 440,000 distinct CDR3 sequences, about a sixth of which were seen just once. 25% to 30% of the sample is taken by the ten largest. From cysteine to phenylalanine, the CDR3 is 12 amino acids long. Only CDR3 DNA is held: 36 bases, read in frame from base 1. V sheds 6 bases and J sheds 8 bases, leaving 10 bases between their ends. What this sample's treatment or condition label stands for: allogeneic hematopoietic cell transplantation with graft depleted of TCRalphabeta T cells and CD19 B cells. The children who served as transplant recipients had been given grafts of TCRalphabeta/CD19-depleted allogeneic hematopoietic cells.

Sequencing used PBMCs, mostly from graft donor cells, obtained 360 days after TCRalphabeta/CD19-depleted stem cell transplant. The clonotype originates from a boy younger than two who had a stem cell transplant for Wiskott-Aldrich syndrome, so the T cells may come from the graft donor. The chain was built from TRBV12-3 or TRBV12-4 and TRBJ1-4; too little of a D gene remains to name it. This receptor carries the CDR3 CASRRKEEKLFF. Here is the DNA: TGTGCCAGCAGACGCAAAGAGGAAAAACTGTTTTTT.